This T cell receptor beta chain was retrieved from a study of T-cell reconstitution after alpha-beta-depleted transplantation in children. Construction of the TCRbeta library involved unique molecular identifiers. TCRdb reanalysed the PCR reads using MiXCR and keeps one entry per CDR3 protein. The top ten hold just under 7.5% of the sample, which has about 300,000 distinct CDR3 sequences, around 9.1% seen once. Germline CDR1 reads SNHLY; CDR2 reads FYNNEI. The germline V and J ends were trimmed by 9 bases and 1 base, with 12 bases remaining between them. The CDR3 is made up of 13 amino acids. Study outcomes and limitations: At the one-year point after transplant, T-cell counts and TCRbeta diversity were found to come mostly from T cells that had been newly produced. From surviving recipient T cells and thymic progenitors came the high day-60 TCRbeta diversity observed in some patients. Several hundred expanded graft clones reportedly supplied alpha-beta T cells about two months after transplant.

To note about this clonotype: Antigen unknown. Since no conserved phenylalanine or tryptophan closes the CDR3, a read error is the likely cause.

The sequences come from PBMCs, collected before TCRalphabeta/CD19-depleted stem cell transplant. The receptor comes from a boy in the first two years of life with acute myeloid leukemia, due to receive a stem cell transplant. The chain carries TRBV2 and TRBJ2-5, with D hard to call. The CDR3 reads CARSTGFQETQYL. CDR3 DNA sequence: TGTGCCAGGTCGACCGGTTTCCAAGAGACCCAGTACCTC.